What follows is one TCR beta chain and its context. The antigen remains unidentified. This sample is drawn from a study of blood T cells in healthy people across ages. Germline CDR1 and CDR2: LNHDA and SQIVND (reference sequence). The trim removed 7 bases at V and 5 bases at J, leaving 7 bases unmatched. The CDR3 length is 14 residues. Using a J-beta primer mix together with a sample-barcoded 5' primer, a second PCR was run for about 6 to 11 cycles. TCRdb passed the 5' RACE reads through MiXCR, listing each CDR3 protein once. The sample contains under 800,000 distinct CDR3 sequences, 20% to 25% of which appear only once. Regarding the study as a whole: The fall in TCR beta diversity per million T cells was roughly linear with age.

Donors each provided roughly 11 milliliters of peripheral blood. This sequence joins TRBV19 and TRBJ2-3, with 9 bases identical to TRBD2. The sequence was obtained from a man in his 70s in good health. Material for sequencing was blood. The CDR3 region is CASTFSGRLDTQYF. CDR3 in DNA: TGTGCCAGTACCTTTAGCGGGAGACTAGATACGCAGTATTTT.